Each of the 32 T cell receptor beta chains below was sequenced from the same sample in a study of cytomegalovirus exposure and HLA in healthy donors. Researchers ran the PCR with 60 Vbeta and 13 Jbeta primers. Produced via immunoSEQ multiplex PCR; TCRdb's table is partial and in-frame only. Of about 91,000 clones detected, roughly 86% appear once; the ten largest clones hold roughly 8.3%. The specimen was PBMCs. Source of these receptors: a young man in good health and CMV-seropositive.

This chain connects TRBV6-1 to TRBJ1-5; unclear D gene. V gave up 2 bases and J gave up 0 bases, with 5 bases separating them. Germline V gives CDR1 MNHNS, CDR2 SASEGT. This CDR3 is 14 amino acids long. DNA of the CDR3: TGTGCCAGCAGTGAACAGAATAGCAATCAGCCCCAGCATTTT. Protein product: CASSEQNSNQPQHF.

This clone was seen once. The chain employs TRBV5-1 and TRBJ2-5; D is perhaps TRBD2 (5 bases). V lost 0 bases and J 4 bases, leaving 13 bases between the germline ends. Germline CDR1 SGHRS, CDR2 YFSETQ. This CDR3 is built from 15 residues. The CDR3 DNA sequence: TGCGCCAGCAGCTTGGGACAAACTGGAGGAGAGACCCAGTACTTC. Translating it yields CASSLGQTGGETQYF.

V usage is TRBV27 and J usage is TRBJ1-2, with unresolved D. V was cut by 0 bases and J by 6 bases, with 8 bases left in between. Germline loops: CDR1 MNHEY, CDR2 SMNVEV (reference sequence). The length of the CDR3 is 13 residues. CDR3 in DNA: TGTGCCAGCAGTTTATCGTGGCAGGATGGCTACACCTTC. Translating gives CASSLSWQDGYTF.

V gene TRBV20-1 combines with J gene TRBJ1-2; 7 bases line up with TRBD1. From germline, CDR1 is DFQATT and CDR2 SNEGSKA (reference sequence). This CDR3 contains 11 residues. The V gene end was trimmed by 5 bases and the J gene end by 6 bases; junction bases not matched to a gene: 3. The CDR3 loop reads CSARQGNGYTF. Here the CDR3 DNA reads TGCAGTGCTCGACAGGGTAATGGCTACACCTTC.

The genes are TRBV15 and TRBJ2-7; D is possibly TRBD1 (6 bases). In germline, CDR1 is LNHNV, CDR2 YYDKDF (reference sequence). CDR3 length: 13 amino acids. Trimming cost V 6 bases and J 0 bases, with 9 bases left between them. Here the CDR3 reads CATRTDSSYEQYF. The CDR3 nucleotides read TGTGCCACCAGGACGGACAGCTCCTACGAGCAGTACTTC.

V gene TRBV10-3 combines with J gene TRBJ2-7, with 10 bases that match TRBD1. The CDR3 length is 19 residues. Per germline, CDR1 ENHRY and CDR2 SYGVKD. V was clipped by 10 bases and J by 2 bases; unmatched bases: 23. CDR3 coding DNA: TGTGCCACCCAGGTGGGGGTAGTTGACCGGGACAGGGGCCCCTACGAGCAGTACTTC. Translated: CATQVGVVDRDRGPYEQYF.

This sequence joins TRBV2 and TRBJ2-2, with TRBD2 as a possible D gene (7 bases). Germline CDR1 SNHLY, CDR2 FYNNEI. There are 16 residues in the CDR3. V was pared by 4 bases and J by 6 bases, with 18 bases between. CDR3 sequence: CASSVLGGATPGELFF. Here the CDR3 DNA reads TGTGCCAGCAGTGTTTTGGGGGGGGCAACTCCCGGGGAGCTGTTTTTT.

This clone has a handful of counts. V is TRBV6-5 and J is TRBJ2-6, with D perhaps matching TRBD1 (5 bases). Germline V lookup: CDR1 MNHEY, CDR2 SVGAGI. The CDR3 is 14 residues long. Deletions cut 5 bases from V and 4 bases from J, with 9 bases between. The chain's CDR3 is CASSRGPGANVLTF. The CDR3, as DNA: TGTGCCAGCAGTAGGGGTCCGGGGGCCAACGTCCTGACTTTC.

This sequence joins TRBV11-2 and TRBJ2-5; possibly TRBD2 for D (6 bases). The V gene lost 3 bases and the J gene lost 5 bases, with 13 bases spanning the gap. This CDR3 comprises 14 residues. CDR1 and CDR2 from the germline V gene are SGHAT and FQNNGV. CDR3 in amino acids: CASSFQGGEETQYF. The CDR3 DNA sequence: TGTGCCAGCAGCTTCCAGGGAGGAGAGGAGACCCAGTACTTC.

This sequence joins TRBV2 and TRBJ2-5, with D perhaps TRBD2 (5 bases). The V gene's germline CDR1 is SNHLY and CDR2 FYNNEI. This CDR3 comprises 12 residues. V shed 6 bases and J shed 4 bases, with 9 bases lying between them. The DNA of the CDR3 is TGTGCCAGCAGGCCTAGCTTAGAGACCCAGTACTTC. The encoded protein is CASRPSLETQYF.

The V and J genes are TRBV13 and TRBJ2-1; D is perhaps TRBD2 (6 bases). Trimming removed 3 bases from V and 2 bases from J, with 11 bases in between. CDR3 length: 15 residues. The germline gives CDR1 PRHDT, CDR2 FYEKMQ (reference sequence). The CDR3 DNA follows: TGTGCCAGCAGCTTCGAGCGGGTAGCCTACAATGAGCAGTTCTTC. Protein: CASSFERVAYNEQFF.

This chain joins TRBV27 and TRBJ2-1; TRBD2 is a possible D gene (6 bases). Germline V lookup: CDR1 MNHEY, CDR2 SMNVEV (reference sequence). Trimming took off 8 bases at V and 6 bases at J, with 17 bases between the two ends. The CDR3 length is 14 residues. The CDR3 DNA is TGTGCCAGCCGGAGCGGGTTCCCTGTCAATGAGCAGTTCTTC. It codes for CASRSGFPVNEQFF.

The chain is built from TRBV19 and TRBJ1-1, with D unresolved. V lost 4 bases to trimming and J lost 4 bases, with 10 bases between them. Germline V gene sequence: CDR1 LNHDA, CDR2 SQIVND (reference sequence). The CDR3 has 13 residues. CDR3 DNA sequence: TGTGCCAGTAGTACTAGTTGGGTCACTGAAGCTTTCTTT. Its translation is CASSTSWVTEAFF.

The chain recombines TRBV6-5 with TRBJ1-1, with D tentatively TRBD1 (6 bases). From germline, CDR1 is MNHEY and CDR2 SVGAGI. This CDR3 has 15 amino acids. V lost 0 bases and J lost 3, with 11 bases in between. Written as DNA, the CDR3 is TGTGCCAGCAGTTACTCTAACAGGGTGGACACTGAAGCTTTCTTT. Encoded protein: CASSYSNRVDTEAFF.

The chain uses TRBV27 and TRBJ1-4, with D possibly matching TRBD1 (5 bases). Deletions cut 1 base from V and 6 bases from J, with 12 bases between. CDR1 and CDR2 from the germline V gene are MNHEY and SMNVEV (reference sequence). The CDR3 runs to 15 residues. In DNA form, the CDR3 reads TGTGCCAGCAGTTTATGGTCAGGCAGGGATGAAAAACTGTTTTTT. Encoded protein: CASSLWSGRDEKLFF.

The rearrangement uses TRBV7-8 and TRBJ1-4, with D unresolved. The CDR3 totals 16 residues. The ends were cut back, 2 bases at V and 8 bases at J, with 18 bases in the middle. Germline V gene sequence: CDR1 SGHVS, CDR2 FQNEAQ. The CDR3 loop is CASSLLRLGREEKLFF. The CDR3 nucleotides read TGTGCCAGCAGCTTATTGAGGCTGGGAAGGGAGGAAAAACTGTTTTTT.

The chain recombines TRBV2 with TRBJ2-2; TRBD1 is a possible D gene (6 bases). In germline, CDR1 is SNHLY, CDR2 FYNNEI. V lost 5 bases and J lost 6, with 10 bases in between. This CDR3 has 13 amino acids. CDR3 protein: CASSSGVAGELFF. Here the CDR3 DNA reads TGTGCCAGCAGTTCAGGGGTGGCCGGGGAGCTGTTTTTT.

The chain recombines TRBV29-1 with TRBJ2-3, with 13 bases matching TRBD2. V trimming: 6 bases; J trimming: 0 bases; junction bases outside the gene matches: 12. The CDR3 loop spans 18 amino acids. Germline CDR1 SQVTM, CDR2 ANQGSEA. Written as DNA, the CDR3 is TGCAGCGTGGGAGTATTACTAGCGGGAGGGTCTAGCACAGATACGCAGTATTTT. It is translated as CSVGVLLAGGSSTDTQYF.

This chain links TRBV6-1 with TRBJ2-7; 7 bases are shared with TRBD1. V trimming: 1 base; J trimming: 3 bases; junction bases outside the gene matches: 9. Germline-derived CDR1 and CDR2 are MNHNS and SASEGT. The CDR3 totals 16 residues. The CDR3 DNA reads as TGTGCCAGCAGTGAAGGAAAGGGGGCTCCCCTCTACGAGCAGTACTTC. This sequence encodes CASSEGKGAPLYEQYF.

The chain combines TRBV30 with TRBJ2-2, with 7 positions matching TRBD1. V was clipped by 5 bases and J by 5 bases; unmatched bases: 5. This CDR3 is built from 13 residues. Germline V gene sequence: CDR1 GTSNPN, CDR2 SVGIG (reference sequence). CDR3 loop: CAWGQEWTGELFF. In DNA, the CDR3 is TGTGCCTGGGGACAGGAGTGGACCGGGGAGCTGTTTTTT. Supplemented by reference TRBV30 and TRBJ2-2, the full variable domain reads SQTIHQWPATLVQPVGSPLSLECTVEGTSNPNLYWYRQAAGRGLQLLFYSVGIGQISSEVPQNLSASRPQDRQFILSSKKLLLSDSGFYLCAWGQEWTGELFFGEGSRLTVL.

V gene TRBV5-4 combines with J gene TRBJ2-1; D possibly corresponds to TRBD2 (6 bases). This CDR3 comprises 14 residues. CDR1 and CDR2 (germline): SGHNT, YYREEE (reference sequence). V was clipped by 7 bases and J by 7 bases, with 18 bases between them. The CDR3 region has the DNA TGTGCCAGCGTCTCCCCCGGGACTCGGAATGAGCAGTTCTTC. As protein: CASVSPGTRNEQFF.

The rearrangement joins TRBV14 to TRBJ2-1; TRBD2 matches 13 bases. The length of the CDR3 is 17 residues. Germline V gives CDR1 SGHDN, CDR2 FVKESK. Unmatched junction bases numbered 10, after V lost 4 bases and J lost 7 bases. CDR3 DNA: TGTGCCAGCAGCCGGACTAGCGGGAGCCGGTACACGAATGAGCAGTTCTTC. This codes for CASSRTSGSRYTNEQFF.

A single count supports this clone. V gene TRBV7-2 combines with J gene TRBJ2-7; 7 nucleotides line up with TRBD1. The CDR3 has 12 residues. After removal of 5 bases from V and 6 bases from J, the junction contained 4 bases not matched to a gene. The germline gives CDR1 SGHTA, CDR2 FQGNSA. CDR3 DNA: TGTGCCAGCAGCCCTGGGACAGCCGAGCAGTACTTC. Protein: CASSPGTAEQYF.

The gene calls are TRBV4-1 and TRBJ2-1, with D uncertain. The CDR3 is 12 amino acids. Germline CDR1 is MGHRA and CDR2 is YSYEKL. Deletions cut 3 bases from V and 4 bases from J, with 4 bases between. The CDR3 is CASSHPYNEQFF. The DNA for the CDR3 is TGCGCCAGCAGCCACCCGTACAATGAGCAGTTCTTC.

The chain combines TRBV9 with TRBJ2-5; D perhaps matches TRBD1 (5 bases). CDR1 is SGDLS, CDR2 YYNGEE, per germline. The CDR3 extends over 15 amino acids. V lost 6 bases to trimming and J lost 1 base, with 16 bases between them. The CDR3 bases are TGTGCCAGCACGAGACAGTCCCTAACCCAAGAGACCCAGTACTTC. Protein product: CASTRQSLTQETQYF.

The chain recombines TRBV28 with TRBJ1-5, with D uncertain. Germline-derived CDR1 and CDR2 are MDHEN and SYDVKM. CDR3 length equals 16 residues. V dropped 7 bases and J dropped 2 bases, with 18 bases sitting between them. This CDR3 reads CASTDRLMQGNQPQHF. The CDR3 nucleotides read TGTGCCAGCACCGACCGGCTTATGCAGGGCAATCAGCCCCAGCATTTT.

V usage is TRBV4-1 and J usage is TRBJ1-5, with TRBD1 matching over 7 bases. This CDR3 is 16 amino acids long. Germline V gene data show CDR1 as MGHRA and CDR2 as YSYEKL. The J segment lost 0 bases and the V segment lost 3 bases, leaving 5 bases of the junction unmatched. CDR3 DNA sequence: TGCGCCAGCAGCCAGCCGACAGGGCGTAGCAATCAGCCCCAGCATTTT. This codes for CASSQPTGRSNQPQHF.

CDR3 residues: CASSASVGYEQYF. CDR3 bases: TGTGCCAGCAGCGCTAGCGTGGGCTACGAGCAGTACTTC. The gene calls are TRBV2 and TRBJ2-7; D may be TRBD2 (6 bases). The V end lost 6 bases, the J end lost 3 bases, and 12 bases lay between the germline ends. Germline V gives CDR1 SNHLY, CDR2 FYNNEI. The length of the CDR3 is 13 residues.

The gene calls are TRBV27 and TRBJ2-7, with 7 nucleotides matching TRBD1. Germline V gives CDR1 MNHEY, CDR2 SMNVEV (reference sequence). The CDR3 runs 17 residues. J was trimmed by 0 bases and V by 3 bases; bases with no gene match: 11. CDR3 amino acids: CASSFSGDSPSSYEQYF. DNA of the CDR3: TGTGCCAGCAGTTTTAGTGGGGACAGTCCTAGCTCCTACGAGCAGTACTTC.

The chain carries TRBV5-6 and TRBJ1-5; maybe TRBD1 (6 bases). Germline CDR1 SGHDT, CDR2 YYEEEE. The CDR3 has 16 amino acids. Trimming removed 2 bases at V and 5 bases at J, with 17 bases between. The CDR3 region has the DNA TGTGCCAGCAGCTTTGACGAACAGGGAGCCGATCAGCCCCAGCATTTT. Its translation is CASSFDEQGADQPQHF.

The chain uses TRBV10-3 and TRBJ1-5; 10 bases match TRBD1. Per the germline V gene, CDR1 is ENHRY and CDR2 is SYGVKD. J was trimmed by 5 bases and V by 9 bases; bases with no gene match: 1. The CDR3 covers 12 residues. The CDR3 nucleotides are TGTGCCATTGGGACAGGGGATCAGCCCCAGCATTTT. Translating it yields CAIGTGDQPQHF.

The chain carries TRBV25-1 and TRBJ2-3, with D possibly being TRBD2 (6 bases). The CDR3 totals 15 residues. The V gene's germline CDR1 is MGHDK and CDR2 SYGVNS. V was clipped by 2 bases and J by 3 bases, with 12 bases between them. The CDR3 loop is CASSEIGGVTDTQYF. The CDR3, as DNA: TGTGCCAGCAGTGAAATCGGCGGGGTTACAGATACGCAGTATTTT.